This T cell receptor (beta chain) was identified in a study of blood T cell repertoires in COVID-19 (dated by TCRdb to between 2020 and 2021). With respect to the entire study: The collaborator samples originated in the United States, Italy and Spain and spanned the acute and convalescent phases of COVID-19. Sample metadata almost always included a de-identified subject ID, COVID-19 status, age in years and sex. The dataset comprised deeply sampled blood TCRbeta repertoires from subjects exposed to, actively infected with, or recovered from COVID-19. Samples were obtained from the ongoing ImmuneRACE study (first 160 participants) and from 1,200 or so subjects provided by 6 global collaborators. The repertoires were made available in a free public database intended to serve as a resource for research on the immune response to SARS-CoV-2. Where available, HLA class I and class II types were taken from metadata supplied by the sample provider and were not determined by assay-based typing. The prospective study material was composed of cDNA or gDNA derived from T cells, B-cell-depleted T cells, or PBMCs. On the study overall, not on this receptor specifically: The amount of clinical and demographic metadata varied by source and participant and was provided uncurated.

Only one count was recorded for this clone. The clone's antigen remains unknown. It has no much larger one-base neighbor in the sample; base qualities were not kept. TCRbeta CDR3 regions were amplified from genomic DNA by means of the immunoSEQ Assay, a bias-controlled multiplex PCR. As for the authors' bioinformatics: The number of nucleated cells in each sample was estimated by amplification of reference gene primers within the assay. To quantify the absolute abundance of each unique TCRbeta CDR3 rearrangement, sequence reads were collapsed and filtered. For each sample, productive Simpson clonality was calculated as the square root of Simpson's diversity index over productive rearrangements. Not all clones reach the TCRdb copy of this immuneACCESS table, which keeps in-frame sequences only. Checked studies attribute under half of the gap to unresolved V genes and leave the rest unexplained. From that table come the V and J calls and clone size; the DNA was used to work out D and trimming. The sample records 250,000 or so clones, around nine tenths of which are singletons. Over 8% of the sample lies in the top ten.

Collaborating institutions collected whole blood in K2EDTA tubes following their own protocols. For TCRbeta analysis, collaborators shipped samples in one of three forms: frozen whole blood, isolated PBMCs, or DNA extracted from either of those sample types. The germline V gene supplies CDR1 SGHRS and CDR2 YFSETQ. The germline V and J ends show losses of 6 bases and 0 bases respectively, and no gene match explains 5 bases of the junction. The cysteine opens and the phenylalanine closes a CDR3 of 15 amino acids. The retained sequence is limited to the CDR3, 45 bases, with the frame set at the first base.

This clonotype was obtained from a man in his forties with active or convalescent COVID-19. The chain is assembled from TRBV5-1 and TRBJ2-2; 7 central nucleotides agree with TRBD2. Sequencing was done on a sample of peripheral blood. The encoded CDR3 is CASTRGSPNTGELFF. The nucleotides are TGCGCCAGCACGCGGGGGAGCCCGAACACCGGGGAGCTGTTTTTT.